One sample yielded the 11 T cell receptor beta chains listed below, sequenced in a study of CD8+CD57+ T cells in acquired aplastic anemia. Profiles of TCR beta VDJ and CDR3 were generated from a genomic DNA template. Via MiXCR, TCRdb re-called the reads, giving one row per CDR3 protein. The top ten hold 25% to 30% of the sample, which has over 200,000 distinct CDR3 sequences, approximately 60% seen once. The material sequenced was sorted CD4+, CD8+, or CD8+CD57+ T cells (not recorded which) from PBMCs. All receptors come from a human donor in good health.

The table lists this clonotype with a few counts. V and J are TRBV5-8 and TRBJ2-7; TRBD1 agrees at 7 bases. The CDR3 contains 13 residues. V lost 2 bases, J lost 6 bases, and 5 bases stayed unmatched. Germline V gives CDR1 SGHTS, CDR2 YDEGEE. The CDR3: CASSFRQGSEQYF. DNA of the CDR3: TGTGCCAGCAGCTTCCGACAGGGAAGCGAGCAGTACTTC.

This chain joins TRBV20-1 and TRBJ1-1, with D perhaps TRBD1 (5 bases). The length of the CDR3 is 12 residues. Germline V gene lookup returns CDR1 DFQATT and CDR2 SNEGSKA (reference sequence). V lost 6 bases to trimming and J lost 6 bases, with 14 bases between them. The CDR3 coding sequence is TGCAGTGCGACGGGGCAGACTCCTGAAGCTTTCTTT. This codes for CSATGQTPEAFF.

J is TRBJ2-5 and V is TRBV7-9; D is undetermined. This CDR3 contains 13 residues. V was shortened by 1 base and J by 4 bases, with 7 bases between the two germline ends. Per germline, CDR1 SEHNR and CDR2 FQNEAQ (reference sequence). The CDR3 nucleotides are TGTGCCAGCAGCTTAGATGCCCGAGAGACCCAGTACTTC. Translation: CASSLDARETQYF.

The J gene is TRBJ2-7, the V gene TRBV28; no reliable D call. V shed 3 bases and J shed 7 bases, with 7 bases lying between them. The CDR3 runs 11 residues. The germline V gene encodes CDR1 MDHEN and CDR2 SYDVKM. The DNA of the CDR3 is TGTGCCAGCAGTTTCGAGGAGGAGCAGTACTTC. Its protein product is CASSFEEEQYF.

Details on this clonotype: The junction shows a germline mismatch at one end, possibly a read error. This sequence joins TRBV5-8 and TRBJ1-1; the match to TRBD1 covers 7 bases. Germline V gives CDR1 SGHTS, CDR2 YDEGEE. This CDR3 region has 15 residues. The CDR3 reads CASSSKTGVNTEAFF. CDR3 coding DNA: TGCGCCAGCAGCTCTAAAACAGGGGTGAACACTGAAGCTTTCTTT.

The J gene is TRBJ1-2, the V gene TRBV20-1; D is possibly TRBD1 (6 bases). Germline CDR1 and CDR2: DFQATT and SNEGSKA (reference sequence). This CDR3 comprises 12 residues. The CDR3 here is CSTGTTNYGYTF. The CDR3 coding sequence is TGCAGCACAGGGACTACTAACTATGGCTACACCTTC.

The V call is TRBV7-9, the J call TRBJ2-5, with D tentatively TRBD1 (6 bases). V lost 3 bases, J lost 2 bases, and 10 bases lay in between. Germline V gene data show CDR1 as SEHNR and CDR2 as FQNEAQ (reference sequence). The length of the CDR3 is 14 residues. The CDR3 region is CASSFGQPQETQYF. The CDR3 nucleotides read TGTGCCAGCAGCTTCGGACAGCCACAAGAGACCCAGTACTTC.

This sequence joins TRBV20-1 and TRBJ2-1; 11 bases line up with TRBD2. CDR1 and CDR2 from the germline V gene are DFQATT and SNEGSKA (reference sequence). After removal of 6 bases from V and 9 bases from J, the junction contained 4 bases not matched to a gene. This CDR3 is 12 amino acids long. This CDR3 reads CSATLAGVEQFF. The CDR3 region has the DNA TGCAGTGCAACACTAGCGGGGGTTGAGCAGTTCTTC.

The CDR3 DNA sequence: TGTGCCAGCAGTGAAGGGGAGGGCTCCTACAGTGTGCAGTTCTTC. Translated, it gives CASSEGEGSYSVQFF. The chain employs TRBV6-1 and TRBJ2-1; 7 nucleotides align to TRBD2. The CDR3 is 15 amino acids. The germline V gene has CDR1 MNHNS and CDR2 SASEGT. Trimming at V came to 1 base and at J to 12 bases, leaving 12 bases not matched to a gene.

The V and J genes are TRBV9 and TRBJ1-2, with TRBD1 matching 10 bases. Germline-derived CDR1 and CDR2 are SGDLS and YYNGEE. This CDR3 comprises 15 residues. V lost 0 bases, J lost 8 bases, and 7 bases stayed unmatched. The CDR3, as DNA: TGTGCCAGCAGCGTAGGGCGGACAGGGGGAGACGGCTACACCTTC. It is translated as CASSVGRTGGDGYTF.

This clonotype was recorded at least ten times. J is TRBJ1-1 and V is TRBV12-3 or TRBV12-4; the D is unclear. The CDR3 has 14 residues. The V end was cut by 3 bases, the J end by 0 bases, with 8 bases between. CDR3 region: CASSFGLLNTEAFF. DNA for the CDR3: TGTGCCAGCAGTTTTGGGCTTCTGAACACTGAAGCTTTCTTT.